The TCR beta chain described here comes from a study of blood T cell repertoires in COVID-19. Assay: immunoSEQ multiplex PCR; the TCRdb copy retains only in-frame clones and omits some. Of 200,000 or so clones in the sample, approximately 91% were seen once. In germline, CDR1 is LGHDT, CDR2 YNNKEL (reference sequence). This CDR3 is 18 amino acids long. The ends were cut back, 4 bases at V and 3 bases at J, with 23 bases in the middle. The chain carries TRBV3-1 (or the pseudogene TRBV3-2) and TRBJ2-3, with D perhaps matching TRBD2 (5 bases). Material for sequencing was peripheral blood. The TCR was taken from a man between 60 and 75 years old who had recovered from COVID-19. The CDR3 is CASSPSDGVGRGTDTQYF. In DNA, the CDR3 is TGTGCCAGCAGCCCATCGGATGGGGTGGGGAGAGGTACAGATACGCAGTATTTT.